This record covers a single TCR beta chain. What it binds is unknown. The study ran its PCR with 60 Vbeta and 13 Jbeta primers. Libraries were prepared by immunoSEQ multiplex PCR; TCRdb keeps only in-frame clonotypes and omits some of them. The data hold 150,000 to 200,000 clones, with 70% to 90% observed a single time. The data stem from a study of cytomegalovirus exposure and HLA in healthy donors. The germline V gene has CDR1 ENHRY and CDR2 SYGVKD. The CDR3 is 16 residues long. V was trimmed by 3 bases and J by 6 bases, leaving 20 bases between them. Findings and caveats of the study: Among TCR beta chains of equal frequency, HLA-associated ones were more clonally expanded in a later analysis.

This rearrangement joins TRBV10-3 to TRBJ1-2, with D tentatively TRBD1 (6 bases). Sequenced sample: PBMCs. The TCR was taken from a young man in good health and CMV-seropositive. In DNA form, the CDR3 reads TGTGCCATCAGTGAAAGAAGGACAGTCGAGAGCGATGGCTACACCTTC. The encoded protein is CAISERRTVESDGYTF.